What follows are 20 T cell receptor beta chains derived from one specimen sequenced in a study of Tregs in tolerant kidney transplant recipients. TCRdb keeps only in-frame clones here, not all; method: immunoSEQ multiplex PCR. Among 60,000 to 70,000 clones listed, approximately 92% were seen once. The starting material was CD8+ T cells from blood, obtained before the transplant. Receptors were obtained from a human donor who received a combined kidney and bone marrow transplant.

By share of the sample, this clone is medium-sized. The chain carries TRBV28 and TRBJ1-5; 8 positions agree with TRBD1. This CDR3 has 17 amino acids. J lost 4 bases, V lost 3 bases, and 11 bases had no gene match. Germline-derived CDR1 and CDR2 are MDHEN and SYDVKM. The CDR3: CASSFPDWTGRNQPQHF. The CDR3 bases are TGTGCCAGCAGTTTCCCCGACTGGACAGGGAGGAATCAGCCCCAGCATTTT.

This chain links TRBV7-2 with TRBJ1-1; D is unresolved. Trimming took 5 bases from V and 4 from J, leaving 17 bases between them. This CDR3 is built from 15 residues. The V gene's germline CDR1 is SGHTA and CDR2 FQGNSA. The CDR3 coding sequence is TGTGCCAGCAGCCCAGTGCGGGGAGGGTTCACTGAAGCTTTCTTT. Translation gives CASSPVRGGFTEAFF.

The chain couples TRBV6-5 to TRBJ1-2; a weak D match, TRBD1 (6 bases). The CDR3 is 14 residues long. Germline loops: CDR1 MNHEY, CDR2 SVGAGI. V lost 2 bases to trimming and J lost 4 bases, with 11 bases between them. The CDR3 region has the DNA TGTGCCAGCAGTTACCCCACAGGGATCTATGGCTACACCTTC. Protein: CASSYPTGIYGYTF.

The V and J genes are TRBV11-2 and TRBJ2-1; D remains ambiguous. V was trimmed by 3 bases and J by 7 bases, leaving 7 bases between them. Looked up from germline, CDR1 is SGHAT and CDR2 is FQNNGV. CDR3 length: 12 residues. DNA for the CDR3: TGTGCCAGCAGCTTGGAGAGGAATGAGCAGTTCTTC. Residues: CASSLERNEQFF.

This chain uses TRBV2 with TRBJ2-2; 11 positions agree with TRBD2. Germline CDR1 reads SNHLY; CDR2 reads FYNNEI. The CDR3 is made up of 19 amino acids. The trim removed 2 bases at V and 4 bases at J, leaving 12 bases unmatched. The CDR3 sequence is CASSEWGGTSGVFTGELFF. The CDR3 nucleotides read TGTGCCAGCAGTGAATGGGGGGGGACTAGCGGAGTATTCACCGGGGAGCTGTTTTTT. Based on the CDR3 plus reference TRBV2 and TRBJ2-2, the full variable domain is EPEVTQTPSHQVTQMGQEVILRCVPISNHLYFYWYRQILGQKVEFLVSFYNNEISEKSEIFDDQFSVERPDGSNFTLKIRSTKLEDSAMYFCASSEWGGTSGVFTGELFFGEGSRLTVL.

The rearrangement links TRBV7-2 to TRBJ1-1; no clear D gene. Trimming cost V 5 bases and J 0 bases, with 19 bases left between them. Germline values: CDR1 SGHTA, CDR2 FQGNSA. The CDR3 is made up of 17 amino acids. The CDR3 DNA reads TGTGCCAGCAGCCCGGGTCGTTTTGGTCTTTTGAACACTGAAGCTTTCTTT. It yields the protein CASSPGRFGLLNTEAFF. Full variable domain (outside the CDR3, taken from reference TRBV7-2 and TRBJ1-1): GAGVSQSPSNKVTEKGKDVELRCDPISGHTALYWYRQSLGQGLEFLIYFQGNSAPDKSGLPSDRFSAERTGGSVSTLTIQRTQQEDSAVYLCASSPGRFGLLNTEAFFGQGTRLTVV.

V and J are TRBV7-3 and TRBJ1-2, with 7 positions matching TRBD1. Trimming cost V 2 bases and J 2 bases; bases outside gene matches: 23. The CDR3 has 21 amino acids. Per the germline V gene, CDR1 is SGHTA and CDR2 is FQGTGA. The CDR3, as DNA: TGTGCCAGCAGCTTAGCCCGTTCAGGGGGTAATCCTAGGGACAGCAACTATGGCTACACCTTC. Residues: CASSLARSGGNPRDSNYGYTF.

CDR3 coding DNA: TGTGCCAGCAGTTACTCGCCAGAATATGGCTACACCTTC. Translation: CASSYSPEYGYTF. The chain combines TRBV6-5 with TRBJ1-2, with unresolved D. The CDR3 spans 13 residues. Trimming pared 0 bases from V and 5 bases from J, leaving 7 bases between. Germline-derived CDR1 and CDR2 are MNHEY and SVGAGI.

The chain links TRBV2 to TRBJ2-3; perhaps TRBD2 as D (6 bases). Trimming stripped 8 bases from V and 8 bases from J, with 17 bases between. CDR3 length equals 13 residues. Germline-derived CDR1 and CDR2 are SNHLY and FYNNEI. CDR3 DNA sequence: TGTGCCAGCTGGGGGGACTTGGCAGGTACGCAGTATTTT. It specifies CASWGDLAGTQYF.

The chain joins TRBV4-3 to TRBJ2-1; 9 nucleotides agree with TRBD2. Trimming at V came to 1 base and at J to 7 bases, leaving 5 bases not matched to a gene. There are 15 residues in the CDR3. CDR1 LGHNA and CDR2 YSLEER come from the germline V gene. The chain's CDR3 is CASSQGRTSVNEQFF. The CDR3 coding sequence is TGCGCCAGCAGCCAAGGAAGGACTAGCGTGAATGAGCAGTTCTTC.

CDR3 bases: TGTGCCACGGCAGGGGGAACCGGGGAGCTGTTTTTT. Translating gives CATAGGTGELFF. The genes are TRBV7-3 and TRBJ2-2, with 7 bases aligning to TRBD1. The CDR3 length is 12 residues. The V gene end was trimmed by 10 bases and the J gene end by 5 bases; junction bases not matched to a gene: 4. Germline V gene lookup returns CDR1 SGHTA and CDR2 FQGTGA.

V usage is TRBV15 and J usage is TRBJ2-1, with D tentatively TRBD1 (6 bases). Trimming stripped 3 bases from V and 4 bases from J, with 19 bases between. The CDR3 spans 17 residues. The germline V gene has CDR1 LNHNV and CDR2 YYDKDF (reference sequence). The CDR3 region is CATSSVRDTYVYNEQFF. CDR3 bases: TGTGCCACCAGCAGTGTTAGGGACACTTACGTATACAATGAGCAGTTCTTC.

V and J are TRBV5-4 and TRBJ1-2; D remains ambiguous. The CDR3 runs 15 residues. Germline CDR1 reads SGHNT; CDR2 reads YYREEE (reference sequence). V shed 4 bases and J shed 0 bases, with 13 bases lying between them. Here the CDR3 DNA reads TGTGCCAGCAGCCCCAAAGTAGACTCTAACTATGGCTACACCTTC. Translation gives CASSPKVDSNYGYTF.

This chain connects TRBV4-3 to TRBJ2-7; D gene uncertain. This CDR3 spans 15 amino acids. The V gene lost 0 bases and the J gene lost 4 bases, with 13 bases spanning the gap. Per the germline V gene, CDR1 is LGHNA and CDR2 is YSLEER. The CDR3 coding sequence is TGCGCCAGCAGCCAAGATCGACACCGGTCGTACGAGCAGTACTTC. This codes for CASSQDRHRSYEQYF.

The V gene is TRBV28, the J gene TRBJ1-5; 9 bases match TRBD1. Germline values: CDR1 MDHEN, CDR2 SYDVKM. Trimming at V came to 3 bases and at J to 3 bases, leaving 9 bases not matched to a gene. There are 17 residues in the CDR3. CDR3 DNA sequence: TGTGCCAGCAGTTTTCAACCGGGACAGGGAAACAATCAGCCCCAGCATTTT. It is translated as CASSFQPGQGNNQPQHF.

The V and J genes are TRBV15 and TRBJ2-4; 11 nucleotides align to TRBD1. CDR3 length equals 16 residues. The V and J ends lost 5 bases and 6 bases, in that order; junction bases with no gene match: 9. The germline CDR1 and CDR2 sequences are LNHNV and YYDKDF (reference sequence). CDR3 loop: CATSSETGTGGNIQYF. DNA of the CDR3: TGTGCCACCAGCTCAGAAACCGGGACAGGGGGAAACATTCAGTACTTC.

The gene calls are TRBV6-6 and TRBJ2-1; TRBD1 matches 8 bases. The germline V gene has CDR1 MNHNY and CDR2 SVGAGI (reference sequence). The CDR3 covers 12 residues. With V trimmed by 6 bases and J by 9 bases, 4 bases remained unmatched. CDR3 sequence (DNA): TGTGCCAGCAGGCACAGGGGGGCTGAGCAGTTCTTC. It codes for CASRHRGAEQFF.

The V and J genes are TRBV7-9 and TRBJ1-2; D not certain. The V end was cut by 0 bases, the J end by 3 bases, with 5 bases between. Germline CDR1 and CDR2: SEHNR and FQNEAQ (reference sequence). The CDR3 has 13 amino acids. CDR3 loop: CASSLAADYGYTF. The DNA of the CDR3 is TGTGCCAGCAGCTTAGCTGCGGACTATGGCTACACCTTC.

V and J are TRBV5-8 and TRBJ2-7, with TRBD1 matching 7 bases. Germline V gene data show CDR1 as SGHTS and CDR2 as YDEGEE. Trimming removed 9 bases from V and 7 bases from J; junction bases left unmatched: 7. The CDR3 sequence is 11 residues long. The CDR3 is CATKTGWEQYF. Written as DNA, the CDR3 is TGTGCCACTAAGACAGGGTGGGAGCAGTACTTC.

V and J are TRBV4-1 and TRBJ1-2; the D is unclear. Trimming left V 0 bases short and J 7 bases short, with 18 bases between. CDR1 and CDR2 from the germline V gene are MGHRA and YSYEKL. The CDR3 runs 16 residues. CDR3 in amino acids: CASSQDSTWSGGGYTF. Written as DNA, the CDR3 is TGCGCCAGCAGCCAAGACTCCACTTGGTCAGGTGGTGGCTACACCTTC.